This TCR beta chain was sequenced in a study of spatial heterogeneity in lung cancer (dated by TCRdb to about 2019). At the level of the whole study: More beta-chain than alpha-chain transcripts were consistently detected, likely reflecting higher beta-chain transcript abundance. In the raw uncorrected reads, each unique combination of TCR and UMI appeared more than ten times on average. TCR alpha and beta repertoires were quantitatively compared across multiple tumor regions, matched nontumor lung and blood in non-small cell lung cancer. Nonsynonymous mutation counts, determined by whole-exome sequencing of tumor tissue, were related to TCR repertoire features. At surgery, both alpha and beta chains were TCR-sequenced in 220 tumor regions, fewer than 85 matched nontumor lung samples and 56 PBMC samples. The research as a whole found: Ubiquitous expanded tumor TCRs were found in blood more often at tumor resection than at routine follow-up. Additional single-cell paired TCR alpha and beta sequencing was considered necessary to confirm, at a functional level, the hypothesis that regional TCRs recognize regional mutations.

As concerns this clonotype: Its target antigen remains unknown. No qualities accompany the bases; no much larger clone lies one base away.

Explained via the paper, the time point label denotes: sample taken at primary tumor resection. For TCR sequencing, whole RNA was extracted from tumor and nontumor lung tissue, or from cryopreserved PBMC samples, and no cell sorting was done. Donors were some 70 patients with early-stage, untreated non-small cell lung cancer from the lung TRACERx cohort. Patients were selected for TCR sequencing only if sufficient RNA was available from at least two tumor regions. The method behind the library was 5' RACE. TCRdb records NextSeq 500 as the sequencer. To allow correction of PCR and sequencing errors, the TCR library protocol tagged every TCR cDNA molecule with a unique molecular identifier. The original methods were these. Decombinator tools were used for TCR identification, UMI-based error correction and CDR3 extraction. Expanded TCRs were defined as those above a frequency of 2 per 1,000, corresponding to the top 1% of the tumor frequency distribution. Renyi diversity was calculated using the R vegan package after each repertoire was subsampled 100 times to 5,000 TCRs. CDR3 similarity networks were built from amino acid triplet string-kernel similarity, with CDR3s being connected when pairwise similarity was above 0.82. TCRdb trimmed public reads at Q25 via fastp, called clones via MiXCR and kept in-frame beta chains. Each entry merges the rows of one CDR3 protein and shows their most common DNA and genes. The authors' filters were not applied to this entry. For this sample there are about 4,000 distinct CDR3 sequences; around 17% appear just once. The ten largest account for 65% to 75% of the sample.

Sequencing was performed on PBMCs, taken at surgery. The sequence was obtained from a male donor with early-stage non-small cell lung cancer.

DNA sequence: TGCGCCAGCAGCCCTAGCCATCTGGGACATTCCTACGAGCAGTACTTC. This gives the protein CASSPSHLGHSYEQYF. The V and J genes are TRBV5-1 and TRBJ2-7, with a tentative D gene TRBD1 over 6 matching bases. The CDR3 contains 16 residues, cysteine and phenylalanine counted. Only the CDR3 DNA stays, 48 bases, in frame from base 1. The germline V gene yields SGHRS for CDR1 and YFSETQ for CDR2. The junction shows trimming of 4 bases on V and 1 base on J, plus 18 bases between the germline ends.